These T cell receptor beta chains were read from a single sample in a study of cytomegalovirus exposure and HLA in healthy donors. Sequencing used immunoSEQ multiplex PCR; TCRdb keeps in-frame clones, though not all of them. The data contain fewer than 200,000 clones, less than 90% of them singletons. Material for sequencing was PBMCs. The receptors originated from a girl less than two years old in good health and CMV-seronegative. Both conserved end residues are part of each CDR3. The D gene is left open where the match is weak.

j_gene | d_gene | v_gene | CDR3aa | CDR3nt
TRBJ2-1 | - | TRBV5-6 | CASSPRRDEQFF | TGTGCCAGCAGCCCCCGCCGGGATGAGCAGTTCTTC
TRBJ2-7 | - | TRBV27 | CASSLGSGVGYEQYF | TGTGCCAGCAGTTTAGGGTCCGGGGTTGGCTACGAGCAGTACTTC
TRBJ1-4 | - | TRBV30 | CAWSNGQGREKLFF | TGTGCCTGGAGTAATGGGCAGGGTAGGGAAAAACTGTTTTTT
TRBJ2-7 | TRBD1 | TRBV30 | CAWSAGTDEQYF | TGTGCCTGGAGTGCGGGGACAGACGAGCAGTACTTC
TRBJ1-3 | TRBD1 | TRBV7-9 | CAIQTGRDTIYF | TGTGCCATCCAGACAGGGCGAGACACCATATATTTT
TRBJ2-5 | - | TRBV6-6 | CASSYGGETQYF | TGTGCCAGCAGTTACGGGGGGGAGACCCAGTACTTC
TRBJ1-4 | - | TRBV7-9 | CASSLDSINEKLFF | TGTGCCAGCAGCTTGGACAGTATTAATGAAAAACTGTTTTTT
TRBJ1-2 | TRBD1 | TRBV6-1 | CASRPGQERNYGYTF | TGTGCCAGCAGACCCGGACAGGAAAGAAACTATGGCTACACCTTC
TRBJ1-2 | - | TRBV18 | CASSPAGTGTYTYGYTF | TGTGCCAGCTCCCCCGCCGGTACAGGGACCTATACTTATGGCTACACCTTC
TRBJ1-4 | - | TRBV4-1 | CASSHNSGADGEKLFF | TGCGCCAGCAGCCACAACTCAGGGGCCGACGGTGAAAAACTGTTTTTT
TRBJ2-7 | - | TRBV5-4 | CASSLGFLPYEQYF | TGTGCCAGCAGCTTGGGATTCCTACCATACGAGCAGTACTTC
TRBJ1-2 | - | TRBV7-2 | CASSLEAYGYTF | TGTGCCAGCAGCTTAGAAGCCTATGGCTACACCTTC
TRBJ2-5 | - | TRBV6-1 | CASRPDNLQETQYF | TGTGCCAGCAGACCGGACAACCTCCAAGAGACCCAGTACTTC
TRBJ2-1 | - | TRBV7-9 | CSSSYRGGEYNEQFF | TGTTCCAGCAGCTATAGGGGGGGGGAGTACAATGAGCAGTTCTTC
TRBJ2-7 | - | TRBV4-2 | CASSQGLVGRTSSYEQYF | TGTGCCAGCAGCCAAGGGTTGGTGGGTCGAACTAGCTCCTACGAGCAGTACTTC
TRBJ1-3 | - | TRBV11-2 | CASRKQDSGNTIYF | TGTGCCAGCAGGAAACAGGACTCTGGAAACACCATATATTTT
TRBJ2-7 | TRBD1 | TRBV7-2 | CASSLDRGFSGEQYF | TGTGCCAGCAGCTTAGACAGGGGGTTTTCGGGTGAGCAGTACTTC
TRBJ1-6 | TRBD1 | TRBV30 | CAWSPGQGRIPLHF | TGTGCCTGGAGTCCCGGACAGGGCCGCATACCCCTCCACTTT
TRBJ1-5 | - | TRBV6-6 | CASSYQEGGDQPQHF | TGTGCCAGCAGTTACCAGGAGGGAGGGGACCAGCCCCAGCATTTT
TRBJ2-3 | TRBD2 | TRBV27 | CASSPGTSGRLDTQYF | TGTGCCAGCAGTCCCGGGACTAGCGGGAGGTTAGATACGCAGTATTTT
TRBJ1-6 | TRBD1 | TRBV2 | CASSFSGTGSSPLHF | TGTGCCAGCAGTTTTTCCGGGACAGGGAGTTCACCCCTCCACTTT
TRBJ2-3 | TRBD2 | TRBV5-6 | CASSGLAGATDTQYF | TGTGCCAGCAGCGGACTAGCGGGGGCCACAGATACGCAGTATTTT